Listed here are 24 T cell receptor beta chains from one sample, sequenced in a study of siplizumab effects on memory and regulatory T cells. These receptors have no known antigen. Coculturing of the mixed lymphocyte reaction cells was performed at 37°C for 6 days. This table comes from immunoSEQ multiplex PCR, and its TCRdb copy is limited to in-frame clones, with some not included. The sample yields around 18,000 clones, 35% to 60% seen once. Sequences were obtained from CFSE-low (dividing) CD4+ T cells sorted from an allogeneic mixed lymphocyte reaction. All receptors derive from a human donor in good health; the cells came from an allogeneic mixed lymphocyte reaction.

This chain links TRBV5-4 with TRBJ2-3; 10 bases align to TRBD2. CDR3 length: 14 amino acids. CDR1 is SGHNT, CDR2 YYREEE, per germline (reference sequence). J gave up 3 bases and V 7 bases, and 5 bases lay outside the gene matches. CDR3 nucleotides: TGTGCCAGCGGGACTAGCGTATTGACAGATACGCAGTATTTT. Translated: CASGTSVLTDTQYF.

The chain employs TRBV7-2 and TRBJ1-4; 9 positions agree with TRBD1. This CDR3 comprises 14 residues. V dropped 3 bases and J dropped 8; count of bases not matched to a gene: 4. Germline values: CDR1 SGHTA, CDR2 FQGNSA. CDR3 nucleotides: TGTGCCAGCAGCTTCGGGACAGGGTGGGAAAAACTGTTTTTT. As protein: CASSFGTGWEKLFF.

A remark on this clone: This may arise from a read error, as a much more abundant clone is one base away. V usage is TRBV2 and J usage is TRBJ2-5, with a weak D call TRBD1 (6 bases). Germline CDR1 and CDR2: SNHLY and FYNNEI. The CDR3 spans 11 residues. This CDR3 is CTSGRGETQYF. CDR3 DNA: TGTACCAGTGGCAGGGGAGAGACCCAGTACTTC.

The gene calls are TRBV7-2 and TRBJ2-5; unclear D gene. Trimming pared 5 bases from V and 4 bases from J, leaving 8 bases between. CDR1 and CDR2 (germline): SGHTA, FQGNSA. The CDR3 has 12 amino acids. CDR3 DNA sequence: TGTGCCAGCAGCCTTATCCGAGAGACCCAGTACTTC. Protein product: CASSLIRETQYF.

The J gene is TRBJ1-3, the V gene TRBV19, with no clear D. The CDR3 sequence is 14 residues long. Trimming took 6 bases from V and 2 from J, leaving 11 bases between them. Germline values: CDR1 LNHDA, CDR2 SQIVND (reference sequence). This CDR3 reads CASSGWIAGNTIYF. CDR3 DNA: TGTGCCAGTAGCGGGTGGATCGCTGGAAACACCATATATTTT.

V gene TRBV18 combines with J gene TRBJ1-1, with a weak D call TRBD1 (6 bases). The CDR3 sequence is 15 residues long. V dropped 0 bases and J dropped 4 bases, with 12 bases sitting between them. Germline values: CDR1 KGHSH, CDR2 LQKENI. As DNA, the CDR3 is TGTGCCAGCTCACCACCGGGCAGGGGAGCCACTGAAGCTTTCTTT. It encodes CASSPPGRGATEAFF.

This clone has a handful of counts. V and J are TRBV6-1 and TRBJ1-2; 7 bases line up with TRBD1. The CDR3 loop spans 12 amino acids. The V and J ends lost 6 bases and 5 bases, in that order; junction bases with no gene match: 3. The V gene's germline CDR1 is MNHNS and CDR2 SASEGT. CDR3 bases: TGTGCCAGCAGCGACAGGGCTTATGGCTACACCTTC. This encodes CASSDRAYGYTF.

The rearrangement joins TRBV7-2 to TRBJ2-5; perhaps D is TRBD1 or TRBD2 (5 bases each). Germline assignment: CDR1 SGHTA and CDR2 FQGNSA. The CDR3 runs 16 residues. With 5 bases removed from V and 3 bases from J, the gap between germline ends came to 19 bases. The CDR3 here is CASSTTYGTQKETQYF. Here the CDR3 DNA reads TGTGCCAGCAGCACGACATACGGGACCCAAAAAGAGACCCAGTACTTC.

This clone was seen just once. The chain is built from TRBV18 and TRBJ2-5; D not resolved. The length of the CDR3 is 14 residues. CDR1 and CDR2 (germline): KGHSH, LQKENI. Trimming stripped 4 bases from V and 1 base from J, with 10 bases between. CDR3 amino acids: CASSQVQTQETQYF. For the CDR3, the DNA is TGTGCCAGCTCACAGGTACAGACCCAAGAGACCCAGTACTTC.

CDR3 amino acids: CASSATAGYTGRYEQYF. The CDR3 bases are TGCGCCAGCAGCGCCACTGCAGGTTACACAGGGCGGTACGAGCAGTACTTC. The rearrangement links TRBV5-1 to TRBJ2-7; D perhaps matches TRBD1 (6 bases). This CDR3 has 17 residues. V was shortened by 4 bases and J by 4 bases, with 24 bases between the two germline ends. Germline V gives CDR1 SGHRS, CDR2 YFSETQ.

By proportion, this clone is medium-sized. The chain carries TRBV4-2 and TRBJ2-3; 11 nucleotides agree with TRBD2. Germline loops: CDR1 LGHNA, CDR2 YNFKEQ. With 5 bases clipped from V and 2 bases from J, the junction kept 6 bases outside the gene matches. The CDR3 contains 16 residues. CDR3 residues: CASSTRLAGNTDTQYF. In DNA form, the CDR3 reads TGTGCCAGCAGCACTCGACTAGCGGGGAACACAGATACGCAGTATTTT.

This chain connects TRBV10-3 to TRBJ1-1, with TRBD1 matching 9 bases. The CDR3 sequence is 14 residues long. The V and J ends lost 3 bases and 6 bases, in that order; junction bases with no gene match: 5. Germline V CDR1 and CDR2: ENHRY, SYGVKD. The CDR3 region is CAISDDRGSPEAFF. As DNA, the CDR3 is TGTGCCATCAGTGACGACAGGGGGTCCCCTGAAGCTTTCTTT.

This clone turned up a few times. CDR3 DNA: TGTGCCAGCAGTTACTCGATGCAGGGGAGGAGTGGCTACACCTTC. This sequence encodes CASSYSMQGRSGYTF. The V and J genes are TRBV6-5 and TRBJ1-2; weak D call: TRBD1 (6 bases). Germline V gives CDR1 MNHEY, CDR2 SVGAGI. The CDR3 is made up of 15 amino acids. Trimming pared 0 bases from V and 7 bases from J, leaving 15 bases between.

The chain employs TRBV7-5 and TRBJ1-1. TRBV7-5 is a recognized pseudogene. The CDR3 totals 15 residues. The DNA for the CDR3 is TGTGTCAGAAGCTTATTATTAGTAGCGAACACTGAAGCTTTCTTT. Translated: CVRSLLLVANTEAFF.

The V gene is TRBV28, the J gene TRBJ2-7; the match to TRBD1 covers 9 bases. From germline, CDR1 is MDHEN and CDR2 SYDVKM. The CDR3 has 13 residues. With V trimmed by 7 bases and J by 3 bases, 4 bases remained unmatched. The CDR3 loop is CASIRTGDYEQYF. For the CDR3, the DNA is TGTGCCAGCATAAGGACAGGGGACTACGAGCAGTACTTC.

The genes are TRBV7-3 and TRBJ2-2, with D possibly called TRBD1 or TRBD2 (5 bases each). There are 16 residues in the CDR3. Germline lookup yields CDR1 SGHTA and CDR2 FQGTGA. Trimming removed 5 bases at V and 2 bases at J, with 15 bases between. The CDR3 nucleotides are TGTGCCAGCAGCATCTTTGGGACGGGCAACACCGGGGAGCTGTTTTTT. This translates into CASSIFGTGNTGELFF.

The rearrangement uses TRBV5-6 and TRBJ2-6; no reliable D call. V dropped 0 bases and J dropped 0 bases, with 13 bases sitting between them. The CDR3 runs 18 residues. Per germline, CDR1 SGHDT and CDR2 YYEEEE. The CDR3: CASSLGLGSNSGANVLTF. CDR3 bases: TGTGCCAGCAGCTTGGGGCTAGGCAGTAACTCTGGGGCCAACGTCCTGACTTTC.

V gene TRBV7-9 combines with J gene TRBJ1-6; tentatively, D is TRBD1 (6 bases). The CDR3 consists of 14 residues. Germline CDR1 is SEHNR and CDR2 is FQNEAQ (reference sequence). The V end was cut by 6 bases, the J end by 5 bases, with 11 bases between. The CDR3 spells CASRAAGDNSPLHF. The CDR3 nucleotides are TGTGCCAGCAGAGCCGCAGGGGATAATTCACCCCTCCACTTT.

The CDR3 protein is CASRSRGDTQYF. Here the CDR3 DNA reads TGTGCCAGCAGGAGTAGGGGAGATACGCAGTATTTT. V is TRBV13 and J is TRBJ2-3, with D maybe TRBD1 (5 bases). V was pared by 6 bases and J by 5 bases, with 9 bases between. CDR3 size: 12 residues. Germline V gives CDR1 PRHDT, CDR2 FYEKMQ (reference sequence).

This clone was counted between two and nine times. The chain joins TRBV9 to TRBJ1-1; 7 bases agree with TRBD1. With V trimmed by 4 bases and J by 5 bases, 11 bases remained unmatched. This CDR3 is built from 15 residues. CDR1 is SGDLS, CDR2 YYNGEE, per germline. The CDR3 region is CASSPHQGESTEAFF. In DNA form, the CDR3 reads TGTGCCAGCAGCCCCCACCAGGGGGAATCGACTGAAGCTTTCTTT. Supplemented by reference TRBV9 and TRBJ1-1, the full variable domain reads DSGVTQTPKHLITATGQRVTLRCSPRSGDLSVYWYQQSLDQGLQFLIQYYNGEERAKGNILERFSAQQFPDLHSELNLSSLELGDSALYFCASSPHQGESTEAFFGQGTRLTVV.

This clone has more than one count but fewer than ten. The chain uses TRBV19 and TRBJ2-1, with TRBD2 as a possible D gene (6 bases). The germline V and J ends were trimmed by 7 bases and 8 bases, with 15 bases remaining between them. This CDR3 region has 13 residues. Germline V gives CDR1 LNHDA, CDR2 SQIVND (reference sequence). The CDR3 loop reads CASNGGLLYEQFF. CDR3 DNA sequence: TGTGCCAGTAATGGGGGACTTTTGTATGAGCAGTTCTTC.

This clone is classed as medium-sized. The rearrangement uses TRBV4-3 and TRBJ2-7, with 8 bases identical to TRBD2. Germline CDR1 is LGHNA and CDR2 is YSLEER. V trimming: 4 bases; J trimming: 1 base; junction bases outside the gene matches: 9. The length of the CDR3 is 16 residues. The DNA for the CDR3 is TGCGCCAGCAGCCGAAGTACTAGCGGAGATTCCTACGAGCAGTACTTC. Its translation is CASSRSTSGDSYEQYF.

CDR3 nucleotide sequence: TGTGCCAGCAGTCCGAGCGGGGAAAAGACCCAGTACTTC. Protein product: CASSPSGEKTQYF. This chain joins TRBV6-6 and TRBJ2-5; 7 bases agree with TRBD2. The CDR3 covers 13 residues. CDR1 MNHNY and CDR2 SVGAGI come from the germline V gene (reference sequence). The V and J ends lost 5 bases and 6 bases, in that order; junction bases with no gene match: 6.

This clone was recorded only once. The chain carries TRBV4-1 and TRBJ1-2; D possibly corresponds to TRBD1 (6 bases). Germline values: CDR1 MGHRA, CDR2 YSYEKL. V was cut by 3 bases and J by 7 bases, with 15 bases left in between. This CDR3 is built from 14 residues. CDR3 sequence reads: CASSQVSGVAGYTF. DNA of the CDR3: TGCGCCAGCAGCCAGGTATCAGGGGTCGCTGGCTACACCTTC.